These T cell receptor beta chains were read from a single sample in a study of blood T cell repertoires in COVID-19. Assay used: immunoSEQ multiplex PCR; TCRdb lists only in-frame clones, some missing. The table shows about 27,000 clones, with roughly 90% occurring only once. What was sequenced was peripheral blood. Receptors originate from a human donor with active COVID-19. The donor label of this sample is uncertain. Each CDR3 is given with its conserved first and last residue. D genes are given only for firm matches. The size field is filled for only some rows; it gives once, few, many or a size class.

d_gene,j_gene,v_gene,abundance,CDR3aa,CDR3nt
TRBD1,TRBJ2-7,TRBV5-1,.,CASSRQGDTYEQYF,TGCGCCAGCAGTCGACAGGGAGACACCTACGAGCAGTACTTC
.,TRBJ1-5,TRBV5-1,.,CASSLGGLSNQPQHF,TGCGCCAGCAGCTTGGGAGGGTTAAGCAATCAGCCCCAGCATTTT
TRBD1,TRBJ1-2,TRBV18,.,CASSPSRDRVDGYTF,TGTGCCAGCTCACCGTCCCGGGACAGGGTCGATGGCTACACCTTC
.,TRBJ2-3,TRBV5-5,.,CASSLMTRGTDTQYF,TGTGCCAGCAGCTTGATGACGAGGGGCACAGATACGCAGTATTTT
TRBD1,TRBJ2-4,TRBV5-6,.,CASSHRDSLGKNIQYF,TGTGCCAGCAGCCATAGGGACAGTCTGGGCAAAAACATTCAGTACTTC
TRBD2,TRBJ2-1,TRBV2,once,CASSRTSGFGEQFF,TGTGCCAGCAGTCGGACTAGCGGGTTTGGCGAGCAGTTCTTC
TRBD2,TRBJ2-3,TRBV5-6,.,CASSLVLAGGPGTQYF,TGTGCCAGCAGCTTGGTTCTAGCGGGGGGGCCGGGTACGCAGTATTTT
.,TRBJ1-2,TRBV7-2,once,CASSLGRTSNYGYTF,TGTGCCAGCAGCTTAGGCAGGACATCCAACTATGGCTACACCTTC
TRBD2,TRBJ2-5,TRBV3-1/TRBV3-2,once,CASSPASGGRQETQYF,TGTGCCAGCAGTCCAGCTAGCGGGGGGAGGCAAGAGACCCAGTACTTC
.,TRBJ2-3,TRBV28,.,CASSSDSSTDTQYF,TGTGCCAGCAGTAGCGATTCTAGCACAGATACGCAGTATTTT
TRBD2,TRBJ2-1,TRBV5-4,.,CASSQGLAGGNEQFF,TGTGCCAGCAGCCAGGGACTAGCGGGAGGGAATGAGCAGTTCTTC
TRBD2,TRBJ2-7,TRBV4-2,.,CASSQATSGIYEQYF,TGTGCCAGCAGCCAAGCAACTAGCGGGATCTACGAGCAGTACTTC
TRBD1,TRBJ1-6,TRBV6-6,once,CASSRTGSYNSPLHF,TGTGCCAGCAGTCGGACAGGATCCTATAATTCACCCCTCCACTTT
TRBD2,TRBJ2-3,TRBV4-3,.,CASSRGASGTRTDTQYF,TGCGCCAGCAGCCGTGGGGCTAGCGGTACACGCACAGATACGCAGTATTTT
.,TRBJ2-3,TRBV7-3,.,CASSLGGTDTDTQYF,TGTGCCAGCAGCTTAGGCGGGACTGACACAGATACGCAGTATTTT
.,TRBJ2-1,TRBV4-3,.,CASSHRKGEQFF,TGCGCCAGCAGCCACCGCAAGGGGGAGCAGTTCTTC
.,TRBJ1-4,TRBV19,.,CASSLKGQINEKLFF,TGTGCCAGTAGTTTAAAAGGACAGATTAATGAAAAACTGTTTTTT